These 13 T cell receptor beta chains were sequenced from one sample in a study of T cell responses to AZD1222 COVID-19 vaccine. The method was immunoSEQ multiplex PCR; TCRdb's version includes in-frame clones alone and lacks a portion of them. The sample has 150,000 to 200,000 clones, almost 95% seen once; the top ten hold more than 9%. Sequenced here: peripheral blood, sampled on day 0 of AZD1222 vaccination. Receptor source: an adult in good health.

The chain has TRBV7-2 and TRBJ1-2; D may be TRBD1 (6 bases). Trimming cost V 0 bases and J 8 bases, with 13 bases left between them. The germline CDR1 and CDR2 sequences are SGHTA and FQGNSA. This CDR3 is built from 14 residues. CDR3 DNA: TGTGCCAGCAGCTTAGCAGGGACAAGGGGCGGCTACACCTTC. As protein: CASSLAGTRGGYTF.

The J gene is TRBJ2-2, the V gene TRBV24-1, with a weak D call TRBD1 (6 bases). Germline-derived CDR1 and CDR2 are KGHDR and SFDVKD. Trimming left V 3 bases short and J 5 bases short, with 12 bases between. The length of the CDR3 is 15 residues. This chain's CDR3 is CATSDTRGGTGELFF. The CDR3 DNA is TGTGCCACCAGTGATACTAGAGGGGGAACCGGGGAGCTGTTTTTT.

The count of this clone is one. The chain is built from TRBV18 and TRBJ1-3; D remains ambiguous. The CDR3 loop spans 11 amino acids. Germline V gene data show CDR1 as KGHSH and CDR2 as LQKENI. V dropped 2 bases and J dropped 4 bases, with 0 bases sitting between them. Written as DNA, the CDR3 is TGTGCCAGCTCACCAGGAAACACCATATATTTT. Residues: CASSPGNTIYF.

The genes are TRBV23-1 and TRBJ1-1; a possible D gene is TRBD1 (5 bases). TRBV23-1 belongs to the ORF category, with a function that is uncertain. This CDR3 comprises 12 residues. V lost 11 bases and J lost 1, with 11 bases in between. CDR3: CAWGTENTEAFF. In nucleotides, the CDR3 is TGCGCCTGGGGGACTGAGAACACTGAAGCTTTCTTT.

The chain uses TRBV19 and TRBJ1-2, with D uncertain. The V end was cut by 7 bases, the J end by 5 bases, with 14 bases between. The CDR3 sequence is 13 residues long. Germline assignment: CDR1 LNHDA and CDR2 SQIVND (reference sequence). For the CDR3, the DNA is TGTGCCAGTAACCTCGGGAGCGTTTATGGCTACACCTTC. Translated, it gives CASNLGSVYGYTF.

This clone was seen a few times. The chain employs TRBV12-3 or TRBV12-4 and TRBJ1-1, with 9 bases lining up with TRBD1. V dropped 6 bases and J dropped 4; count of bases not matched to a gene: 3. The CDR3 spans 13 residues. CDR3 in DNA: TGTGCCAGCAGGGTGACAGGGGGCACTGAAGCTTTCTTT. This sequence encodes CASRVTGGTEAFF.

This clone has only a few counts. The V and J genes are TRBV6-5 and TRBJ2-6; D call uncertain. The germline V and J ends were trimmed by 4 bases and 3 bases, with 7 bases remaining between them. The germline V gene has CDR1 MNHEY and CDR2 SVGAGI. This CDR3 has 14 residues. CDR3 DNA: TGTGCCAGCAGTTCCCAAGGTGGGGCCAACGTCCTGACTTTC. It translates to CASSSQGGANVLTF.

This chain joins TRBV28 and TRBJ1-1; D gene ambiguous. Germline V CDR1 and CDR2: MDHEN, SYDVKM. V was clipped by 5 bases and J by 3 bases, with 7 bases between them. CDR3 length equals 12 residues. The CDR3 DNA reads as TGTGCCAGCAGTCCCGAGTACACTGAAGCTTTCTTT. Protein product: CASSPEYTEAFF.

This chain uses TRBV19 with TRBJ1-3; possible D gene TRBD1, 6 bases. Germline loops: CDR1 LNHDA, CDR2 SQIVND (reference sequence). Trimming shortened V by 7 bases and J by 5 bases, and 9 bases separated the two germline ends. The CDR3 runs to 12 residues. In DNA, the CDR3 is TGTGCCAGTACCTGGGACAGAAACACCATATATTTT. It encodes CASTWDRNTIYF. Full variable domain (rest looked up from reference TRBV19 and TRBJ1-3): DGGITQSPKYLFRKEGQNVTLSCEQNLNHDAMYWYRQDPGQGLRLIYYSQIVNDFQKGDIAEGYSVSREKKESFPLTVTSAQKNPTAFYLCASTWDRNTIYFGEGSWLTVV.

The chain couples TRBV15 to TRBJ2-4; weak D call: TRBD1 (5 bases). V lost 5 bases to trimming and J lost 0 bases, with 23 bases between them. Germline V gene lookup returns CDR1 LNHNV and CDR2 YYDKDF (reference sequence). The CDR3 is 19 amino acids. In nucleotides, the CDR3 is TGTGCCACCAGCCCGAACCCCTACTCCGACAGATTAGCCAAAAACATTCAGTACTTC. Translated, it gives CATSPNPYSDRLAKNIQYF.

V and J are TRBV7-8 and TRBJ2-1, with 12 nucleotides matching TRBD2. This CDR3 is built from 18 residues. Trimming at V came to 3 bases and at J to 3 bases, leaving 9 bases not matched to a gene. CDR1 SGHVS and CDR2 FQNEAQ come from the germline V gene. The CDR3 loop reads CASSLAPRGLAGYNEQFF. In DNA form, the CDR3 reads TGTGCCAGCAGCTTGGCCCCTAGGGGACTAGCGGGCTACAATGAGCAGTTCTTC.

This clone came up once. DNA of the CDR3: TGTGCCAGCAGCGGGCAGGGGAGCCGAGAGCCCCAGCATTTT. Amino acid sequence: CASSGQGSREPQHF. The rearrangement uses TRBV7-6 and TRBJ1-5; D is perhaps TRBD1 (6 bases). CDR1 and CDR2 (germline): SGHVS, FNYEAQ. This CDR3 contains 14 residues. The V end was cut by 5 bases, the J end by 8 bases, with 16 bases between.

V and J are TRBV5-1 and TRBJ2-2; D unresolved. V was pared by 0 bases and J by 1 base, with 4 bases between. This CDR3 comprises 14 residues. Germline V CDR1 and CDR2: SGHRS, YFSETQ. The CDR3 spells CASSLERNTGELFF. For the CDR3, the DNA is TGCGCCAGCAGCTTGGAGCGGAACACCGGGGAGCTGTTTTTT.